This section outlines one T cell receptor beta chain sequence together with its context. The source of the sample is a study of cytomegalovirus exposure and HLA in healthy donors. The PCR contained 60 Vbeta and 13 Jbeta primers. Assay: immunoSEQ multiplex PCR; the TCRdb copy retains only in-frame clones and omits some. The sample yields 200,000 or so clones, 70% to 85% seen once. Healthy bone marrow donors made up the donor group. Sequencing was performed on PBMCs. The clonotype was recovered from a girl aged 2 to 9 in good health and CMV-seronegative.

The CDR3 DNA sequence: TGCAGCGCCGAACGCCGGGACAGGGGGTACAATGAGCAGTTCTTC. Residues: CSAERRDRGYNEQFF. The chain has TRBV29-1 and TRBJ2-1; 11 bases fit TRBD1. V gave up 7 bases and J gave up 4 bases; unmatched junction bases: 9. The CDR3 is made up of 15 amino acids. Germline CDR1 reads SQVTM; CDR2 reads ANQGSEA.